This TCR beta chain was recovered during a study of T cell clonality in common variable immunodeficiency. The study's findings and limits: Common variable immunodeficiency TCR beta sequences reportedly had fewer deletions and N-nucleotide insertions. Fewer TCRbeta clones were shared among CVID subjects than controls.

Looked up from germline, CDR1 is SGHRS and CDR2 is YFSETQ. This CDR3 is 17 amino acids long. The junction had 9 bases not matched to a gene; V was cut back by 1 base and J by 5 bases. In this sample, this clone turned up many times. Antigen unknown. The read comes to an end 3 residues before the CDR3 does, leaving the germline J gene to fill in the end. Data came from immunoSEQ multiplex PCR; TCRdb stores just in-frame clones and leaves some out. Singletons are absent from the sample, which has fewer than 50,000 clones. The chain links TRBV5-1 to TRBJ2-7, with 13 nucleotides matching TRBD2. The TCR originated in a person aged 18 to 75 in good health. Sequencing used peripheral blood mononuclear cells. Partial CDR3 DNA: TGCGCCAGCAGCTTGACCCCCCTGACTAGCGGGAGGAACGAG. Residues: CASSLTPLTSGRNE. The CDR3 in its entirety is CASSLTPLTSGRNEQYF.